Presented here are 23 T cell receptor beta chains from one specimen sequenced in a study of CD8+CD57+ T cells in acquired aplastic anemia. Genomic DNA, the template, was used for profiling of the TCR beta VDJ and CDR3. TCRdb redid the calling of the reads with MiXCR, one entry per CDR3 protein. The top ten hold 8% of the sample, which has 250,000 to 300,000 distinct CDR3 sequences, 50% to 70% seen once. Material for sequencing was sorted CD4+, CD8+, or CD8+CD57+ T cells (not recorded which) from PBMCs. Source of these receptors: a human donor with severe aplastic anemia or a healthy control (not recorded which).

The chain combines TRBV2 with TRBJ1-2, with 7 nucleotides matching TRBD1. CDR1 and CDR2 (germline): SNHLY, FYNNEI. The CDR3 runs 13 residues. With 3 bases clipped from V and 6 bases from J, the junction kept 4 bases outside the gene matches. Here the CDR3 reads CASSDQGGNGYTF. The CDR3 DNA reads TGTGCCAGCAGTGACCAGGGGGGGAATGGCTACACCTTC.

There are many counts of this clonotype. The rearrangement uses TRBV12-3 or TRBV12-4 and TRBJ1-5; 8 nucleotides line up with TRBD1. Losses at the gene ends were 7 bases for V and 4 bases for J; bases not matched to a gene: 9. This CDR3 has 15 amino acids. CDR3 protein: CASTRGQGGNQPQHF. CDR3 in DNA: TGTGCCAGCACCCGAGGACAGGGAGGGAATCAGCCCCAGCATTTT.

The sample holds many counts of this clonotype. This chain links TRBV19 with TRBJ1-1; maybe TRBD1 (5 bases). V lost 3 bases and J 5 bases, leaving 13 bases between the germline ends. Germline CDR1 is LNHDA and CDR2 is SQIVND (reference sequence). The CDR3 length is 14 residues. CDR3 residues: CASSILAGNTEAFF. CDR3 bases: TGTGCCAGTAGTATCTTGGCAGGGAATACTGAAGCTTTCTTT.

The gene calls are TRBV4-2 and TRBJ2-2; no definite D call. This CDR3 spans 13 amino acids. The germline V gene encodes CDR1 LGHNA and CDR2 YNFKEQ. Trimming cost V 1 base and J 7 bases, with 7 bases left between them. This CDR3 is CASSQGLLGELFF. CDR3 sequence (DNA): TGTGCCAGCAGCCAAGGACTCCTCGGGGAGCTGTTTTTT.

The rearrangement uses TRBV5-5 and TRBJ1-6, with 7 bases matching TRBD1. With 1 base clipped from V and 9 bases from J, the junction kept 10 bases outside the gene matches. The germline V gene has CDR1 SGHKS and CDR2 YYEKEE (reference sequence). This CDR3 region has 16 residues. CDR3 DNA: TGTGCCAGCAGCTTGACGACAGGGTTTGGCAGTTCACCCCTCCACTTT. This encodes CASSLTTGFGSSPLHF.

This clonotype has a count of ten or more. This chain joins TRBV20-1 and TRBJ2-3, with D maybe TRBD2 (7 bases). The V gene's germline CDR1 is DFQATT and CDR2 SNEGSKA (reference sequence). This CDR3 comprises 14 residues. Trimming left V 8 bases short and J 5 bases short, with 20 bases between. CDR3 DNA: TGCAGTACCTTTTGGGGGGGGGGCCAAGATACGCAGTATTTT. Translating it yields CSTFWGGGQDTQYF.

This clonotype was seen a few times. The chain recombines TRBV29-1 with TRBJ2-1, with a weak D call TRBD1 (5 bases). In germline, CDR1 is SQVTM, CDR2 ANQGSEA. Trimming took off 3 bases at V and 8 bases at J, with 14 bases between the two ends. The CDR3 contains 13 residues. The CDR3 nucleotides are TGCAGCGTTGATTGGAGCGCCAGGGATGAGCAGTTCTTC. Translating it yields CSVDWSARDEQFF.

The V and J genes are TRBV29-1 and TRBJ1-3, with D possibly being TRBD1 (5 bases). Looked up from germline, CDR1 is SQVTM and CDR2 is ANQGSEA. This CDR3 spans 13 amino acids. V shed 1 base and J shed 1 base, with 5 bases lying between them. CDR3 amino acids: CSVEGQSGNTIYF. The CDR3 nucleotides read TGCAGCGTTGAAGGACAGTCTGGAAACACCATATATTTT.

The gene calls are TRBV10-3 and TRBJ2-7, with D possibly being TRBD2 (8 bases). Trimming pared 7 bases from V and 3 bases from J, leaving 22 bases between. Germline V gene data show CDR1 as ENHRY and CDR2 as SYGVKD. There are 16 residues in the CDR3. The CDR3 DNA sequence: TGTGCCATCACCGGGACTAGTGGAGACAGGGTCTACGAGCAGTACTTC. As protein: CAITGTSGDRVYEQYF.

This clonotype appeared a few times. The rearrangement joins TRBV18 to TRBJ1-2; D gene ambiguous. V lost 3 bases, J lost 1 base, and 9 bases lay in between. From germline, CDR1 is KGHSH and CDR2 LQKENI. The CDR3 is made up of 14 amino acids. CDR3 loop: CASSPVGVNYGYTF. The CDR3 nucleotides are TGTGCCAGCTCACCCGTAGGAGTTAACTATGGCTACACCTTC.

This clonotype showed up many times. The chain uses TRBV19 and TRBJ2-3; D not resolved. Germline assignment: CDR1 LNHDA and CDR2 SQIVND (reference sequence). There are 13 residues in the CDR3. Trimming pared 6 bases from V and 1 base from J, leaving 8 bases between. CDR3 region: CASRVSGTDTQYF. The DNA for the CDR3 is TGTGCCAGTAGGGTGAGTGGCACAGATACGCAGTATTTT.

The V and J genes are TRBV20-1 and TRBJ2-5, with 10 bases lining up with TRBD1. This CDR3 contains 16 residues. The germline V gene encodes CDR1 DFQATT and CDR2 SNEGSKA (reference sequence). Trimming cost V 6 bases and J 5 bases; bases outside gene matches: 15. Here the CDR3 DNA reads TGCAGTGCCAGTAGTCTCCGGACAGGGGGAAAGGAGACCCAGTACTTC. It specifies CSASSLRTGGKETQYF.

The chain is built from TRBV18 and TRBJ2-7; 9 positions agree with TRBD1. The CDR3 totals 15 residues. Germline values: CDR1 KGHSH, CDR2 LQKENI. Trimming took 5 bases from V and 2 from J; bases not matched to a gene: 7. The CDR3 nucleotides read TGTGCCAGCTCAGCAGGACAGGGGTTAGCCTACGAGCAGTACTTC. It is translated as CASSAGQGLAYEQYF.

This clonotype was counted ten times or more. This chain uses TRBV7-8 with TRBJ1-3; D unresolved. Trimming removed 3 bases from V and 4 bases from J, with 16 bases in between. The CDR3 sequence is 16 residues long. Germline CDR1 reads SGHVS; CDR2 reads FQNEAQ. The CDR3 sequence: CASSLGKRRPGNTIYF. The CDR3 DNA follows: TGTGCCAGCAGCTTGGGAAAGAGGAGGCCCGGAAACACCATATATTTT.

This clonotype was seen only a few times. The junction differs from germline at one of its ends, possibly a read error. The chain carries TRBV7-8 and TRBJ2-7, with 7 positions matching TRBD1. The CDR3 is 14 amino acids. Germline V gene sequence: CDR1 SGHVS, CDR2 FQNEAQ. The CDR3 loop reads CASSQGTGVSEQYF. CDR3 coding DNA: TGCGCCAGCAGCCAAGGTACAGGGGTTAGCGAGCAGTACTTC.

The chain carries TRBV5-6 and TRBJ2-5; TRBD1 agrees at 7 bases. The V and J ends lost 1 base and 5 bases, in that order; junction bases with no gene match: 2. The CDR3 loop spans 13 amino acids. The germline CDR1 and CDR2 sequences are SGHDT and YYEEEE. CDR3 amino acids: CASSLPDRETQYF. The CDR3 region has the DNA TGTGCCAGCAGCTTGCCGGACAGGGAGACCCAGTACTTC.

This rearrangement joins TRBV9 to TRBJ1-2; D ambiguous. Germline CDR1 reads SGDLS; CDR2 reads YYNGEE. The CDR3 is 16 residues long. The ends were cut back, 4 bases at V and 1 base at J, with 17 bases in the middle. CDR3 sequence (DNA): TGTGCCAGCAGCACCTTCGGTCAGGAGATTAACTATGGCTACACCTTC. Its translation is CASSTFGQEINYGYTF.

This clonotype has only a few counts. V usage is TRBV29-1 and J usage is TRBJ2-5, with 10 bases fitting TRBD1. This CDR3 has 13 amino acids. The J segment lost 5 bases and the V segment lost 6 bases, leaving 6 bases of the junction unmatched. In germline, CDR1 is SQVTM, CDR2 ANQGSEA. The CDR3 coding sequence is TGCAGCGTAGCGGGACAGGGGTTGGAGACCCAGTACTTC. Its protein is CSVAGQGLETQYF.

The V call is TRBV25-1, the J call TRBJ2-1; 9 bases fit TRBD2. V was pared by 0 bases and J by 2 bases, with 2 bases of the junction left unmatched. CDR1 is MGHDK, CDR2 SYGVNS, per germline. This CDR3 comprises 16 residues. The CDR3 here is CASSEYERGAYNEQFF. The CDR3 DNA reads as TGTGCCAGCAGTGAATACGAGCGGGGGGCCTACAATGAGCAGTTCTTC.

The chain combines TRBV10-3 with TRBJ1-1, with TRBD1 as a possible D gene (5 bases). Germline CDR1 ENHRY, CDR2 SYGVKD. This CDR3 is 15 amino acids long. V was trimmed by 0 bases and J by 7 bases, leaving 15 bases between them. The CDR3 loop reads CAISESGGEIGEAFF. CDR3 DNA: TGTGCCATCAGTGAGTCGGGGGGGGAGATTGGTGAAGCTTTCTTT.

This clonotype was observed at least ten times. The chain couples TRBV7-6 to TRBJ2-2; 12 bases map to TRBD2. Unmatched junction bases numbered 12, after V lost 2 bases and J lost 5 bases. Per the germline V gene, CDR1 is SGHVS and CDR2 is FNYEAQ. There are 19 residues in the CDR3. CDR3: CASSLRPLGTSGSTGELFF. CDR3 nucleotides: TGTGCCAGCAGCTTACGACCCCTAGGGACTAGCGGGTCAACCGGGGAGCTGTTTTTT.

This clonotype came up a few times. One end of the junction varies from germline; a read error may be responsible. The chain joins TRBV5-1 to TRBJ1-1; tentative D call: TRBD1 (6 bases). The CDR3 length is 15 residues. The V gene's germline CDR1 is SGHRS and CDR2 YFSETQ. In DNA form, the CDR3 reads TGCGCCAGCAGGTTGGGAGGGGGACCGAACACTGAAGCTTTCTTT. Residues: CASRLGGGPNTEAFF.

Ten or more counts support this clonotype. V usage is TRBV5-1 and J usage is TRBJ2-7; D is undetermined. The CDR3 runs to 13 residues. Trimming took off 3 bases at V and 6 bases at J, with 13 bases between the two ends. The germline V gene has CDR1 SGHRS and CDR2 YFSETQ. For the CDR3, the DNA is TGCGCCAGCAGCTCGGGCCCGGTGGGCGAGCAGTACTTC. It codes for CASSSGPVGEQYF.